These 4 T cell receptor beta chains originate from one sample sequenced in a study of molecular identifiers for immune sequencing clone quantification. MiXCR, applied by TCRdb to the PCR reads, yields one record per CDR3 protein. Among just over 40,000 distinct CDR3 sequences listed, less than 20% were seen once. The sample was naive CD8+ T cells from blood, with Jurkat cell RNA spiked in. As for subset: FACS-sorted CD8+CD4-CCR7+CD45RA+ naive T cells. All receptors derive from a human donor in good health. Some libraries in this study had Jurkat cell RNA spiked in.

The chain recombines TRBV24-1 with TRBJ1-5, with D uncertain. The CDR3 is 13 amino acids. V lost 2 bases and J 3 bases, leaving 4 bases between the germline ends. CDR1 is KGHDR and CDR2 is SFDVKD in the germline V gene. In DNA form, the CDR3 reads TGTGCCACCAGTGATTGGGACAATCAGCCCCAGCATTTT. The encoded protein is CATSDWDNQPQHF.

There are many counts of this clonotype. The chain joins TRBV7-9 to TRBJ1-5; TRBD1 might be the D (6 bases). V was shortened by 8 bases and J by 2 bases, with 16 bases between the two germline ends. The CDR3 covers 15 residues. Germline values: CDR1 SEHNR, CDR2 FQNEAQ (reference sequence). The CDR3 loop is CASGLGGAGNQPQHF. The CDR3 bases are TGTGCCAGCGGCCTGGGGGGGGCTGGCAATCAGCCCCAGCATTTT.

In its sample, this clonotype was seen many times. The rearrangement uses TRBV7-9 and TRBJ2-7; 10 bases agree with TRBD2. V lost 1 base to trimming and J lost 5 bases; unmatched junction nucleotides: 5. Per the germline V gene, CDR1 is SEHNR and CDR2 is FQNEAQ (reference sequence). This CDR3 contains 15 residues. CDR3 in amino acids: CASSLGGTSDDEQYF. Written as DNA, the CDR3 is TGTGCCAGCAGCTTAGGGGGGACTAGCGACGACGAGCAGTACTTC.

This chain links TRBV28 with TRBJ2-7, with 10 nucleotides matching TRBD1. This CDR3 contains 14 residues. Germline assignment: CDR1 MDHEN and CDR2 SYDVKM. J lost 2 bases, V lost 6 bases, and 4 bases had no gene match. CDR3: CASRLGTGAYEQYF. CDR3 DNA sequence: TGTGCCAGCAGACTAGGGACAGGGGCCTACGAGCAGTACTTC.